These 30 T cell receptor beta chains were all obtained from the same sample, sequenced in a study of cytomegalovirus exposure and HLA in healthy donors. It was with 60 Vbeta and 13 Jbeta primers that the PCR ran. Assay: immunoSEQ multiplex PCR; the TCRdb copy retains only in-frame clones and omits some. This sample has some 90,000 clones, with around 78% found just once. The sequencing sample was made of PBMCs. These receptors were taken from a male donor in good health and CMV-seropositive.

In nucleotides, the CDR3 is TGTGCCAGCAGCCCAAGAGGGGGAGACCCCCAAGAGACCCAGTACTTC. Residues: CASSPRGGDPQETQYF. The gene calls are TRBV9 and TRBJ2-5; weak D call: TRBD1 (6 bases). From germline, CDR1 is SGDLS and CDR2 YYNGEE. The CDR3 loop spans 16 amino acids. Between the trimmed V and J ends, which lost 4 bases and 1 base, there was a span of 17 bases. The complete variable domain, with remaining parts taken from reference TRBV9 and TRBJ2-5, reads DSGVTQTPKHLITATGQRVTLRCSPRSGDLSVYWYQQSLDQGLQFLIQYYNGEERAKGNILERFSAQQFPDLHSELNLSSLELGDSALYFCASSPRGGDPQETQYFGPGTRLLVL.

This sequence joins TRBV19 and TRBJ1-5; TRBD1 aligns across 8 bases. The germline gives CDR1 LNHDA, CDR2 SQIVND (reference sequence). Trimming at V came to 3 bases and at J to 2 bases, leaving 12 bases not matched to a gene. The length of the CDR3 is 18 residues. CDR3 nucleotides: TGTGCCAGTAGTATTGGGGGGACAGGATACTTGGGCAATCAGCCCCAGCATTTT. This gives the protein CASSIGGTGYLGNQPQHF.

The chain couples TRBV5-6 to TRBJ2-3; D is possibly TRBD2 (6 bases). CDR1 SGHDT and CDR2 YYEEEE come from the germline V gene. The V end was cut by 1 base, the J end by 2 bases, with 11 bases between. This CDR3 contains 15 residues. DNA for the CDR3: TGTGCCAGCAGCTTGCGACTAGACGTCACAGATACGCAGTATTTT. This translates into CASSLRLDVTDTQYF.

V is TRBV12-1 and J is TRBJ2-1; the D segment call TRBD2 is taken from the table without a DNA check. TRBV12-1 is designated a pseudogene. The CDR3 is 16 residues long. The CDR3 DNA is TGTGCCAGCAGCTGGCCCCGGGACTCCTTCCACAATGAGCAGTTCTTC. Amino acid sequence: CASSWPRDSFHNEQFF.

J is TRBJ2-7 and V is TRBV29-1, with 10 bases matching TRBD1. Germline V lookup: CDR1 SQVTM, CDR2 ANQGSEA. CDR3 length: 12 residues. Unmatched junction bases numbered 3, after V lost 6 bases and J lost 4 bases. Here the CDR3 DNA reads TGCAGCGTACGACAGGGGGCATACGAGCAGTACTTC. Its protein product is CSVRQGAYEQYF.

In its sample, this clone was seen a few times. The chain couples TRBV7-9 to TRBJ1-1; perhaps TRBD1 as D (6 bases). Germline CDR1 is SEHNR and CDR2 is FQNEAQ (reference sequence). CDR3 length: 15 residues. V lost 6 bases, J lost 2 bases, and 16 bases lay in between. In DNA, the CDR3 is TGTGCCAGCAGGCCTTTCACAGGGATCAACACTGAAGCTTTCTTT. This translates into CASRPFTGINTEAFF.

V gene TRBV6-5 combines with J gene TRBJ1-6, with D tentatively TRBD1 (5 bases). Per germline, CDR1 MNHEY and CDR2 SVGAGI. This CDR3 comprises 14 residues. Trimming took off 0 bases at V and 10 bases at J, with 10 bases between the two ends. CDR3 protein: CASSYSAGRSPLHF. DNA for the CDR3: TGTGCCAGCAGTTACTCGGCAGGGCGCTCACCCCTCCACTTT.

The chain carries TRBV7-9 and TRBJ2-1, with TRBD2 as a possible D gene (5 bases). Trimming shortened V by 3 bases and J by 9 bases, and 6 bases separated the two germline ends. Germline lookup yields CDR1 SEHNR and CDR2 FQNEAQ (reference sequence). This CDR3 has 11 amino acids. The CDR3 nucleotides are TGTGCCAGCAGCTTTGCGGGTGAGCAGTTCTTC. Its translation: CASSFAGEQFF.

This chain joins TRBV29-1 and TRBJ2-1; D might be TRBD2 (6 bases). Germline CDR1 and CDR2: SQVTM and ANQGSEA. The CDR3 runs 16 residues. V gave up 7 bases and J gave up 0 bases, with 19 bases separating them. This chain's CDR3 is CSARSRRGSSYNEQFF. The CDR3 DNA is TGCAGCGCACGATCGCGGAGGGGTAGCTCCTACAATGAGCAGTTCTTC.

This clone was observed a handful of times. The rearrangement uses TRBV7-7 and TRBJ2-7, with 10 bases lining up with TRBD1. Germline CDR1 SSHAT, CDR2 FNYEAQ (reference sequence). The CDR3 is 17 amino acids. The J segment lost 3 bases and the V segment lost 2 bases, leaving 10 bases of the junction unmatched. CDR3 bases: TGTGCCAGCAGCTTATCCCCACCGGGACAGGGGAACTACGAGCAGTACTTC. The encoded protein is CASSLSPPGQGNYEQYF.

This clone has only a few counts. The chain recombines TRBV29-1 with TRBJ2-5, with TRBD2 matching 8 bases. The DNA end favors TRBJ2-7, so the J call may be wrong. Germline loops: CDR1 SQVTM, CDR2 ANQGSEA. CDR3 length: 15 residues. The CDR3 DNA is TGCAGCGTTGAAACCGGGACTAGGCCTTGGTACGAGCAGTACTTC. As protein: CSVETGTRPWYEQYF.

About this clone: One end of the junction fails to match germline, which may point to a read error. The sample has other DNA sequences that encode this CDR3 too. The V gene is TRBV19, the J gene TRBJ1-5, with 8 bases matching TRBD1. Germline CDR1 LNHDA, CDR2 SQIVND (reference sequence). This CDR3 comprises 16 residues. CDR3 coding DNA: TGCGCCAGTAGTAGATACCGGGACAGGATGAATCAGCCCCAGCATTTT. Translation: CASSRYRDRMNQPQHF.

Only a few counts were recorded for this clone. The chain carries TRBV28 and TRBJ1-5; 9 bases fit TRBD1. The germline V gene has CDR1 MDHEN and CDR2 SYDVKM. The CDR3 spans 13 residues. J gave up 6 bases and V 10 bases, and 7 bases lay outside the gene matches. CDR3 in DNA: TGTGCCACCCGAGGGACAGGGCGTCAGCCCCAGCATTTT. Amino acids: CATRGTGRQPQHF.

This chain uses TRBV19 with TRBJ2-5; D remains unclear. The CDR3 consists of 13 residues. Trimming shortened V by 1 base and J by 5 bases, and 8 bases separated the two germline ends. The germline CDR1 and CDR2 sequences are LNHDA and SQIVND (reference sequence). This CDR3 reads CASSIGAPETQYF. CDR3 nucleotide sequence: TGTGCCAGTAGTATAGGGGCTCCGGAGACCCAGTACTTC.

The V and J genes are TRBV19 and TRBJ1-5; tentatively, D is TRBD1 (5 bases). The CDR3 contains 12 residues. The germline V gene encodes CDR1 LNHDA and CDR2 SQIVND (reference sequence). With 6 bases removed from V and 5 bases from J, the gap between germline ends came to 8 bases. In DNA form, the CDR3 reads TGTGCCAGTAGATTAGGGGATCAGCCCCAGCATTTT. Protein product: CASRLGDQPQHF.

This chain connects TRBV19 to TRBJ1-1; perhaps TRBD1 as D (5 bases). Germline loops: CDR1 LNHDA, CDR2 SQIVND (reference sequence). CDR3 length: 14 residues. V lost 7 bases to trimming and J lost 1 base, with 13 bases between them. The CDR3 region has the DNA TGTGCCAGTACCTGGGGGGGAAGGAACACTGAAGCTTTCTTT. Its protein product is CASTWGGRNTEAFF.

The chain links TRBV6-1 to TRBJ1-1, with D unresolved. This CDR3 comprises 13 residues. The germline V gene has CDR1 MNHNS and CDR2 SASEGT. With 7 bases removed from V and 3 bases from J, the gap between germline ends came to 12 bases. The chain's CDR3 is CASIRTRDTEAFF. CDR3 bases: TGTGCCAGCATTCGGACGAGGGACACTGAAGCTTTCTTT.

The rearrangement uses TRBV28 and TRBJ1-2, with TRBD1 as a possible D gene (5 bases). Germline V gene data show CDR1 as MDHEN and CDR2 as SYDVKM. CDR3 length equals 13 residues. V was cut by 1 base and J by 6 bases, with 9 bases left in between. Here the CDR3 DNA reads TGTGCCAGCAGTTTATCCGGACATAATGGCTACACCTTC. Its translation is CASSLSGHNGYTF.

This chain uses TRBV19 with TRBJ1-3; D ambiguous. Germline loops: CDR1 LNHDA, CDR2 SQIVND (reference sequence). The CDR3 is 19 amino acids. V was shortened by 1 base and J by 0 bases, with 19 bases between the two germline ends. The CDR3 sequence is CASSIGRVRAKTSGNTIYF. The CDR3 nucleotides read TGTGCCAGTAGTATAGGGAGGGTCCGGGCGAAGACCTCTGGAAACACCATATATTTT.

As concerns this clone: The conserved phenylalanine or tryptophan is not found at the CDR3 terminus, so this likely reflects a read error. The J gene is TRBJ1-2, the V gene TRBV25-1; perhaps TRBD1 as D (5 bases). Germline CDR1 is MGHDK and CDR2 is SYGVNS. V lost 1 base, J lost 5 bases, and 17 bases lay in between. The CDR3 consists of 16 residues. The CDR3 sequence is CASSESPGRDPYGYTL. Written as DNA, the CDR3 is TGTGCCAGCAGTGAATCCCCGGGCAGGGATCCTTATGGCTACACCCTC.

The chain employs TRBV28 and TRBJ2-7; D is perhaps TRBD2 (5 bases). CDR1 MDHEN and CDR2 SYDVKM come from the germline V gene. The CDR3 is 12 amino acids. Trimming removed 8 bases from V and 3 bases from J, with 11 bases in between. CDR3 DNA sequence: TGTGCCAGCGGAAGCGAGGGCTACGAGCAGTACTTC. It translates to CASGSEGYEQYF.

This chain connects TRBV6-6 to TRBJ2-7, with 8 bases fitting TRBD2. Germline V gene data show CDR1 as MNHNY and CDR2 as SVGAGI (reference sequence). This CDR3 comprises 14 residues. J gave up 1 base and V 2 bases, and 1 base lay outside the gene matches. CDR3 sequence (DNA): TGTGCCAGCAGTTACACTAGCGGTTCCTACGAGCAGTACTTC. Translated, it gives CASSYTSGSYEQYF.

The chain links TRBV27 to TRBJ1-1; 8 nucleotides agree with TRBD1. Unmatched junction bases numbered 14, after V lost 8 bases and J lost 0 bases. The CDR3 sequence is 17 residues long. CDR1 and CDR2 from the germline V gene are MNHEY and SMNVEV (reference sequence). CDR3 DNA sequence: TGTGCCAGCTCCGGGACAGGACCAACGGGCCTGAACACTGAAGCTTTCTTT. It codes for CASSGTGPTGLNTEAFF.

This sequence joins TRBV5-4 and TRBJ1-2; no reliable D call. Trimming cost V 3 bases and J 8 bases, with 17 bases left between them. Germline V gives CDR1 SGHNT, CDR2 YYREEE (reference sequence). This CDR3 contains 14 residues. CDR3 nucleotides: TGTGCCAGCAGCTCCTGGGAGGGCGTAAAAGGCTACACCTTC. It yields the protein CASSSWEGVKGYTF.

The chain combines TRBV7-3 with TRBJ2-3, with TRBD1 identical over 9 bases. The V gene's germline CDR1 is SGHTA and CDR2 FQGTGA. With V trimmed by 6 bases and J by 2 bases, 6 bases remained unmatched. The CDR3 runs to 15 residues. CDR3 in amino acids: CASRWTGDSTDTQYF. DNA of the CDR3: TGTGCCAGCAGATGGACAGGGGATTCCACAGATACGCAGTATTTT.

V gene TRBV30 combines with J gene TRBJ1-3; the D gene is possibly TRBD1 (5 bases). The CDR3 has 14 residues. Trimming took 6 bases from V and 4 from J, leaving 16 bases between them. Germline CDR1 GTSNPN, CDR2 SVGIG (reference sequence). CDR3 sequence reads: CACPVGGSGNTIYF. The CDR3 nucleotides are TGTGCCTGTCCGGTCGGGGGATCGGGAAACACCATATATTTT.

The CDR3 is CASTPGTGNTIYF. For the CDR3, the DNA is TGTGCCAGCACTCCCGGTACTGGAAACACCATATATTTT. The chain carries TRBV6-6 and TRBJ1-3; D gene ambiguous. The CDR3 runs to 13 residues. Trimming pared 7 bases from V and 2 bases from J, leaving 9 bases between. Germline V CDR1 and CDR2: MNHNY, SVGAGI (reference sequence).

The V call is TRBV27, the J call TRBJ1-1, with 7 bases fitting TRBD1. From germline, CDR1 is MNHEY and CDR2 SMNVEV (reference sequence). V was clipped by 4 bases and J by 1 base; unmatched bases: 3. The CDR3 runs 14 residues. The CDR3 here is CASSSGQQNTEAFF. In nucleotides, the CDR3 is TGTGCCAGCAGTTCGGGACAGCAGAACACTGAAGCTTTCTTT.

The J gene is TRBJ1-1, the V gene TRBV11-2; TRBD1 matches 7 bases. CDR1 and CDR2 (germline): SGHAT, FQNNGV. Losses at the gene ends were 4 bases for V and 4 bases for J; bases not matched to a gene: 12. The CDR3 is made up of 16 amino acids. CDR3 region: CASSSTSGGRSTEAFF. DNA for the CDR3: TGTGCCAGCAGCTCAACTTCAGGGGGTAGGAGCACTGAAGCTTTCTTT. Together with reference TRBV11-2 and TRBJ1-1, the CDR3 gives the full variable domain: EAGVAQSPRYKIIEKRQSVAFWCNPISGHATLYWYQQILGQGPKLLIQFQNNGVVDDSQLPKDRFSAERLKGVDSTLKIQPAKLEDSAVYLCASSSTSGGRSTEAFFGQGTRLTVV.

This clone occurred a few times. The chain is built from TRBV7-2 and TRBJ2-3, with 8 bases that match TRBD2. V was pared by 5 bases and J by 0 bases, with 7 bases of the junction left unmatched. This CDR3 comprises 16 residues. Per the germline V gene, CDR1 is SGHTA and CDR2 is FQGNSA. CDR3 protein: CASSERERGSTDTQYF. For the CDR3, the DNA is TGTGCCAGCAGCGAACGGGAGCGGGGGAGCACAGATACGCAGTATTTT.